One T cell receptor (beta chain) is described in this entry. The record originates from a study of CD8 T cells in Susac syndrome. Roughly 0.5 to 1 ug RNA was reverse transcribed with random hexamers. TCRdb reanalysed the immunoSEQ multiplex PCR reads using MiXCR and keeps one entry per CDR3 protein. The data hold approximately 190,000 distinct CDR3 sequences, with 90% to 95% observed a single time. Trimming removed 3 bases at V and 4 bases at J, with 15 bases between. The CDR3 contains 15 residues. In germline, CDR1 is MDHEN, CDR2 SYDVKM. This sequence joins TRBV28 and TRBJ1-1; D uncertain. The sample was CD4+ T cells from PBMCs. The sequence came from a human donor in good health. For the CDR3, the DNA is TGTGCCAGCAGTTTGGTAATGGGAGGAGGCACTGAAGCTTTCTTT. Translated: CASSLVMGGGTEAFF. The full variable domain, rest sourced from reference TRBV28 and TRBJ1-1, is DVKVTQSSRYLVKRTGEKVFLECVQDMDHENMFWYRQDPGLGLRLIYFSYDVKMKEKGDIPEGYSVSREKKERFSLILESASTNQTSMYLCASSLVMGGGTEAFFGQGTRLTVV.